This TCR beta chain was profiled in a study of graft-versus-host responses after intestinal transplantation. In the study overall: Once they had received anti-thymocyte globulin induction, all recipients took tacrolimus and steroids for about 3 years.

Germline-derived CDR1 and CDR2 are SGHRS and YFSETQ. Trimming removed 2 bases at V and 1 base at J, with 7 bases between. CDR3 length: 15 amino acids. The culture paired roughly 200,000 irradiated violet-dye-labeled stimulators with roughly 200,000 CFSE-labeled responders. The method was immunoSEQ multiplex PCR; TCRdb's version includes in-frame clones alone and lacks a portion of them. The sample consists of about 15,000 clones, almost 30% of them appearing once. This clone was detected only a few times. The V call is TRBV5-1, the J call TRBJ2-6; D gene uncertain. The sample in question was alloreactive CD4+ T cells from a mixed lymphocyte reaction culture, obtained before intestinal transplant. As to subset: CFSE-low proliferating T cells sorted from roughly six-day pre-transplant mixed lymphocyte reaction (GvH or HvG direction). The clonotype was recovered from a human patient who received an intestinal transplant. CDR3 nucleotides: TGCGCCAGCAGCTTACCGGGTTCTGGGGCCAACGTCCTGACTTTC. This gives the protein CASSLPGSGANVLTF.